The clone carrying this T cell receptor (beta chain) appeared many times. This entry is derived from a study of CD8 T cells in ankylosing spondylitis. TCRdb processed the 5' RACE reads anew with MiXCR; each CDR3 protein has one entry. The sample records roughly 180,000 distinct CDR3 sequences, 13% being singletons. V dropped 0 bases and J dropped 6 bases, with 9 bases sitting between them. CDR3 length: 13 residues. Germline lookup yields CDR1 DFQATT and CDR2 SNEGSKA (reference sequence). This TCR derives from a female donor with ankylosing spondylitis or in good health (not recorded which). The chain uses TRBV20-1 and TRBJ2-1, with D maybe TRBD2 (5 bases). The sample comprised blood, either unsorted or a sorted T cell fraction (not recorded which). The CDR3 spells CSARDWESNEQFF. CDR3 in DNA: TGCAGTGCTAGAGATTGGGAGTCCAATGAGCAGTTCTTC.